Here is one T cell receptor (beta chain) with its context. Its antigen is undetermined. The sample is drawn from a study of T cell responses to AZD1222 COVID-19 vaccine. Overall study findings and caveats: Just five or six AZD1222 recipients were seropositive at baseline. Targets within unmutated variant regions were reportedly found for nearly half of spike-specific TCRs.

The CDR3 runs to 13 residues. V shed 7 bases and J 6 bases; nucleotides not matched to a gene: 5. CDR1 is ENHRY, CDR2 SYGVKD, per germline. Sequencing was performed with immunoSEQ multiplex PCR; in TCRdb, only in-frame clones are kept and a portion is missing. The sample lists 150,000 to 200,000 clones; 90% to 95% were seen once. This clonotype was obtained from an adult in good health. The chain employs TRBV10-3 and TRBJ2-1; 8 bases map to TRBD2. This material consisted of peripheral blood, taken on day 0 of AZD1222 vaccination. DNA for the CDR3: TGTGCCATCACTTCGGGAGGGGGCAATGAGCAGTTCTTC. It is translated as CAITSGGGNEQFF.